A single sample gave rise to the 24 T cell receptor beta chains below, sequenced in a study of shared clonotypes between healthy human individuals. The protocol was immunoSEQ multiplex PCR, while the TCRdb copy is restricted to in-frame clones and leaves out a portion. This table has some 740,000 clones, roughly 92% appearing once. Naive CD8 cells lacked CD45RO, underwent positive selection for CCR7 and left out terminally differentiated effector memory CD45RA+ cells. Sequencing was performed on naive CD8+ T cells sorted from blood. The receptors come from a man younger than 40 in good health.

The chain is built from TRBV7-9 and TRBJ2-3; 9 bases are shared with TRBD1. V dropped 5 bases and J dropped 1; count of bases not matched to a gene: 7. CDR3 size: 16 residues. Germline CDR1 is SEHNR and CDR2 is FQNEAQ (reference sequence). This chain's CDR3 is CASSAPGQGGTDTQYF. The CDR3 bases are TGTGCCAGCAGCGCCCCGGGACAGGGAGGCACAGATACGCAGTATTTT.

The CDR3 nucleotides are TGTGCCAGCAACGCGGGTTTTGAAAAACTGTTTTTT. Its protein product is CASNAGFEKLFF. The V and J genes are TRBV7-9 and TRBJ1-4; no definite D call. V lost 7 bases and J lost 7, with 10 bases in between. This CDR3 contains 12 residues. Germline V gives CDR1 SEHNR, CDR2 FQNEAQ (reference sequence).

Turning to this clone: An end of the junction does not agree with germline; a read error may underlie this. Within the sample, other DNA sequences also encode this same CDR3. The rearrangement joins TRBV9 to TRBJ1-1; D is ambiguous. CDR1 and CDR2 (germline): SGDLS, YYNGEE. The CDR3 totals 13 residues. The CDR3 region has the DNA TGTGCCAGCAGCCTAGGTGGTGACACCGAAGCTTTCTTT. It specifies CASSLGGDTEAFF. Full variable domain (remainder filled in from reference TRBV9 and TRBJ1-1): DSGVTQTPKHLITATGQRVTLRCSPRSGDLSVYWYQQSLDQGLQFLIQYYNGEERAKGNILERFSAQQFPDLHSELNLSSLELGDSALYFCASSLGGDTEAFFGQGTRLTVV.

As to this clone: Other DNA sequences in this specimen translate into the identical CDR3. The chain combines TRBV7-9 with TRBJ2-7; 7 nucleotides match TRBD2. CDR3 length: 12 residues. CDR1 is SEHNR, CDR2 FQNEAQ, per germline (reference sequence). The V gene end was trimmed by 4 bases and the J gene end by 6 bases; junction bases not matched to a gene: 3. CDR3 region: CASSSGLVEQYF. The CDR3 DNA reads as TGTGCCAGCAGCTCAGGACTAGTCGAGCAGTACTTC.

The chain combines TRBV18 with TRBJ2-7; D remains ambiguous. The CDR3 totals 16 residues. Trimming took off 1 base at V and 6 bases at J, with 19 bases between the two ends. Germline V gene data show CDR1 as KGHSH and CDR2 as LQKENI. The CDR3 spells CASSPLDRSSPREQYF. The CDR3 DNA reads TGTGCCAGCTCACCACTGGACCGAAGCTCTCCTCGCGAGCAGTACTTC.

This clone appeared a single time. The genes are TRBV28 and TRBJ2-5; a weak D match, TRBD1 (6 bases). The CDR3 extends over 15 amino acids. Trimming cost V 5 bases and J 2 bases, with 15 bases left between them. The germline V gene encodes CDR1 MDHEN and CDR2 SYDVKM. The CDR3 DNA is TGTGCCAGCAGTACTGTAGGGACATCTCAAGAGACCCAGTACTTC. Amino acids: CASSTVGTSQETQYF.

The chain is built from TRBV4-3 and TRBJ2-1, with D unclear. V lost 0 bases and J lost 1, with 10 bases in between. The CDR3 totals 16 residues. Germline CDR1 reads LGHNA; CDR2 reads YSLEER. The CDR3 protein is CASSQDFTASYNEQFF. CDR3 bases: TGCGCCAGCAGCCAAGATTTCACGGCTTCCTACAATGAGCAGTTCTTC.

The chain links TRBV7-9 to TRBJ1-3; 7 bases align to TRBD1. The J segment lost 1 base and the V segment lost 1 base, leaving 4 bases of the junction unmatched. The length of the CDR3 is 16 residues. CDR1 and CDR2 from the germline V gene are SEHNR and FQNEAQ (reference sequence). For the CDR3, the DNA is TGTGCCAGCAGCTTAGTTGGGACAGAGTCTGGAAACACCATATATTTT. It encodes CASSLVGTESGNTIYF. Supplemented by reference TRBV7-9 and TRBJ1-3, the full variable domain reads DTGVSQNPRHKITKRGQNVTFRCDPISEHNRLYWYRQTLGQGPEFLTYFQNEAQLEKSRLLSDRFSAERPKGSFSTLEIQRTEQGDSAMYLCASSLVGTESGNTIYFGEGSWLTVV.

The chain employs TRBV6-5 and TRBJ2-7; D may match TRBD1 or TRBD2 (5 bases each). The CDR3 covers 13 residues. The germline CDR1 and CDR2 sequences are MNHEY and SVGAGI. The V gene lost 6 bases and the J gene lost 3 bases, with 12 bases spanning the gap. The CDR3 spells CASSHSGHYEQYF. The CDR3 DNA sequence: TGTGCCAGCAGCCACTCGGGGCACTACGAGCAGTACTTC.

As DNA, the CDR3 is TGTGCCAGCAGCGTAGATGGACTAGCGGGCGGGGAGCTGTTTTTT. Its translation: CASSVDGLAGGELFF. V gene TRBV9 combines with J gene TRBJ2-2; 11 nucleotides agree with TRBD2. The ends lost 0 bases at V and 7 bases at J; junction bases unmatched: 2. The CDR3 has 15 amino acids. The germline V gene has CDR1 SGDLS and CDR2 YYNGEE. Full variable domain (outside the CDR3, taken from reference TRBV9 and TRBJ2-2): DSGVTQTPKHLITATGQRVTLRCSPRSGDLSVYWYQQSLDQGLQFLIQYYNGEERAKGNILERFSAQQFPDLHSELNLSSLELGDSALYFCASSVDGLAGGELFFGEGSRLTVL.

This chain connects TRBV7-8 to TRBJ2-2, with D maybe TRBD1 (6 bases). V lost 2 bases and J lost 6, with 22 bases in between. This CDR3 comprises 18 residues. The germline V gene has CDR1 SGHVS and CDR2 FQNEAQ. CDR3 nucleotides: TGTGCCAGCAGCTTAAAGAGGTTTCAGGGGCGCCGTTCCGGGGAGCTGTTTTTT. The encoded protein is CASSLKRFQGRRSGELFF. The whole variable domain, filled in from reference TRBV7-8 and TRBJ2-2, reads GAGVSQSPRYKVAKRGQDVALRCDPISGHVSLFWYQQALGQGPEFLTYFQNEAQLDKSGLPSDRFFAERPEGSVSTLKIQRTQQEDSAVYLCASSLKRFQGRRSGELFFGEGSRLTVL.

The rearrangement uses TRBV7-8 and TRBJ2-7, with no clear D. CDR1 and CDR2 (germline): SGHVS, FQNEAQ. The CDR3 loop spans 15 amino acids. Between the trimmed V and J ends, which lost 0 bases and 4 bases, there was a span of 13 bases. The CDR3 DNA follows: TGTGCCAGCAGCTTAGCGCCCCGCCTAAAATACGAGCAGTACTTC. Amino acids: CASSLAPRLKYEQYF.

This clone was recorded a few times. This chain links TRBV27 with TRBJ2-7; D uncertain. Trimming stripped 8 bases from V and 6 bases from J, with 11 bases between. The CDR3 sequence is 11 residues long. From germline, CDR1 is MNHEY and CDR2 SMNVEV (reference sequence). CDR3 DNA sequence: TGTGCCAGCGGACCCCCGTCCGAGCAGTACTTC. Translation gives CASGPPSEQYF.

The chain carries TRBV27 and TRBJ2-4; D not certain. The germline CDR1 and CDR2 sequences are MNHEY and SMNVEV (reference sequence). The CDR3 totals 12 residues. Trimming pared 1 base from V and 7 bases from J, leaving 5 bases between. The CDR3 region has the DNA TGTGCCAGCAGTTTATTGGTGAACATTCAGTACTTC. Its protein is CASSLLVNIQYF.

Worth noting for this clone: This CDR3 is also generated by other DNA sequences in the sample. The chain is built from TRBV27 and TRBJ2-2; no definite D call. CDR1 and CDR2 (germline): MNHEY, SMNVEV (reference sequence). The V end was cut by 0 bases, the J end by 4 bases, with 3 bases between. The CDR3 has 13 amino acids. CDR3 protein: CASSLSLTGELFF. CDR3 DNA sequence: TGTGCCAGCAGTTTATCGCTCACCGGGGAGCTGTTTTTT.

This clone was observed a single time. The genes are TRBV7-8 and TRBJ2-7; D perhaps matches TRBD1 (6 bases). The CDR3 loop spans 13 amino acids. Trimming stripped 5 bases from V and 2 bases from J, with 10 bases between. Germline values: CDR1 SGHVS, CDR2 FQNEAQ. CDR3 in DNA: TGTGCCAGCAGCAGGACAGCGGCCTACGAGCAGTACTTC. Translated, it gives CASSRTAAYEQYF.

This chain connects TRBV6-5 to TRBJ2-7; D is ambiguous. Germline CDR1 and CDR2: MNHEY and SVGAGI. The CDR3 runs to 16 residues. Trimming took off 0 bases at V and 0 bases at J, with 12 bases between the two ends. CDR3 in DNA: TGTGCCAGCAGTTACTCCCTCGATCCCAGCTCCTACGAGCAGTACTTC. Amino acids: CASSYSLDPSSYEQYF.

V and J are TRBV19 and TRBJ2-3, with no clear D. This CDR3 is built from 11 residues. The germline V and J ends were trimmed by 10 bases and 10 bases, with 15 bases remaining between them. Germline CDR1 is LNHDA and CDR2 is SQIVND (reference sequence). CDR3 nucleotides: TGTGCCACCACGACCTCAGTAGCGCAGTATTTT. This gives the protein CATTTSVAQYF.

V usage is TRBV7-9 and J usage is TRBJ2-1; 7 bases fit TRBD2. Germline V gene sequence: CDR1 SEHNR, CDR2 FQNEAQ (reference sequence). The trim removed 4 bases at V and 5 bases at J, leaving 11 bases unmatched. The CDR3 is made up of 16 amino acids. The DNA of the CDR3 is TGTGCCAGCAGCTCTAGAGGGCGGGAGTACGACAATGAGCAGTTCTTC. Translation gives CASSSRGREYDNEQFF.

The chain couples TRBV28 to TRBJ2-1, with 7 bases lining up with TRBD1. V lost 5 bases, J lost 7 bases, and 11 bases stayed unmatched. CDR1 is MDHEN, CDR2 SYDVKM, per germline. This CDR3 is built from 15 residues. CDR3 in amino acids: CASSRQGASLNEQFF. As DNA, the CDR3 is TGTGCCAGCAGTCGACAGGGAGCCTCTTTGAATGAGCAGTTCTTC.

The CDR3 coding sequence is TGTGCCAGCAGTTTATCGGTTTCAACATGGCCCGGGGAGCTGTTTTTT. It specifies CASSLSVSTWPGELFF. The chain recombines TRBV27 with TRBJ2-2; D not resolved. The CDR3 length is 16 residues. Germline V CDR1 and CDR2: MNHEY, SMNVEV (reference sequence). Trimming cost V 0 bases and J 6 bases, with 14 bases left between them.

As for this clone: This specimen includes other DNA sequences encoding the same CDR3. The rearrangement uses TRBV15 and TRBJ1-2; D unclear. Germline-derived CDR1 and CDR2 are LNHNV and YYDKDF (reference sequence). Trimming left V 0 bases short and J 1 base short, with 3 bases between. This CDR3 has 13 residues. DNA of the CDR3: TGTGCCACCAGCAGAGAGAATAACTATGGCTACACCTTC. Translating gives CATSRENNYGYTF.

The chain couples TRBV15 to TRBJ2-1; D call uncertain. The V gene's germline CDR1 is LNHNV and CDR2 YYDKDF (reference sequence). This CDR3 has 14 residues. V shed 3 bases and J shed 8 bases, with 14 bases lying between them. CDR3 DNA: TGTGCCACCAGCAGCCGGGCCGAGCCCCATGAGCAGTTCTTC. Protein product: CATSSRAEPHEQFF.

The rearrangement joins TRBV7-9 to TRBJ2-3; TRBD2 matches at 10 bases. The ends lost 5 bases at V and 0 bases at J; junction bases unmatched: 14. Per germline, CDR1 SEHNR and CDR2 FQNEAQ (reference sequence). This CDR3 has 19 residues. The CDR3 nucleotides read TGTGCCAGCAGCCCAGCCTTCCTAGGACTAGCGGAAAGCACAGATACGCAGTATTTT. Translation: CASSPAFLGLAESTDTQYF.